This T cell receptor (beta chain) was identified in a study of blood T cell repertoires in COVID-19. Study-wide background: Sources were T cells, B-cell-depleted T cells, or PBMCs; the material itself was cDNA or gDNA.

The cohort comprised adults aged 18 to 89 years residing in approximately 25 US areas. TCRdb's copy holds only in-frame clones and misses some; the assay was immunoSEQ multiplex PCR. The sample shows fewer than 300,000 clones, 80% to 95% of them seen only once. In its sample, this clone was seen once. Germline V gene lookup returns CDR1 SGDLS and CDR2 YYNGEE. J lost 1 base, V lost 4 bases, and 4 bases had no gene match. The CDR3 totals 14 residues. The chain links TRBV9 to TRBJ1-2, with 7 bases aligning to TRBD1. Sequenced material: PBMCs or T cells enriched from blood (not recorded which). The sequence derives from a woman aged 25 to 39 who had recovered from COVID-19. In DNA, the CDR3 is TGTGCCAGCAGCTCGGGACAGCTTAACTATGGCTACACCTTC. It specifies CASSSGQLNYGYTF.